One T cell receptor (beta chain) is described in this entry. What it binds is not known. The source of the sample is a study of T cell responses to AZD1222 COVID-19 vaccine. Sequencing used immunoSEQ multiplex PCR; TCRdb keeps in-frame clones, though not all of them. The sample lists about 93,000 clones; roughly 86% were seen once. In germline, CDR1 is SGHAT, CDR2 FQNNGV. The CDR3 loop spans 11 amino acids. The V gene lost 1 base and the J gene lost 4 bases, with 2 bases spanning the gap. Study results and caveats: Only 5 or 6 individuals given AZD1222 were seropositive at baseline. Females made up more of the donors, who were largely white British, and clonal diversity may have come out too low. The study reported that nearly half of spike-specific TCRs target unmutated variant regions. The study sampled repertoires only after the peak T cell response.

The receptor's source is an adult in good health. The chain links TRBV11-2 to TRBJ2-7; no definite D call. The sequencing here drew on peripheral blood, taken on day 0 of MenACWY control vaccination. The CDR3: CASSLVYEQYF. The CDR3 nucleotides read TGTGCCAGCAGCTTAGTGTACGAGCAGTACTTC.